This entry lists 21 T cell receptor beta chains sequenced from one sample in a study of control samples from healthy donors and cancer patients. TCRdb keeps only in-frame clones here, not all; method: immunoSEQ multiplex PCR. The sample yields 95,000 to 100,000 clones, about 89% seen once. Sequences were obtained from blood. The receptors come from a man aged 30 to 45 in good health.

The gene calls are TRBV28 and TRBJ1-1; D is uncertain. CDR1 is MDHEN, CDR2 SYDVKM, per germline. CDR3 length: 12 amino acids. The germline V and J ends were trimmed by 5 bases and 10 bases, with 14 bases remaining between them. The DNA of the CDR3 is TGTGCCAGCAGTGATAGTCGTTTTCGAGCTTTCTTT. Translation: CASSDSRFRAFF.

V gene TRBV3-1 (or the pseudogene TRBV3-2) combines with J gene TRBJ2-1; a weak D match, TRBD2 (5 bases). Trimming left V 0 bases short and J 6 bases short, with 15 bases between. The CDR3 has 16 residues. Per germline, CDR1 LGHDT and CDR2 YNNKEL (reference sequence). The CDR3 region is CASSQETRVRFNEQFF. In DNA, the CDR3 is TGTGCCAGCAGCCAAGAAACTAGAGTCCGATTCAATGAGCAGTTCTTC.

The chain has TRBV15 and TRBJ1-1; D is ambiguous. This CDR3 region has 14 residues. Germline V gene data show CDR1 as LNHNV and CDR2 as YYDKDF (reference sequence). Between the trimmed V and J ends, which lost 4 bases and 0 bases, there was a span of 9 bases. CDR3 loop: CATSTSRMNTEAFF. CDR3 sequence (DNA): TGTGCCACCAGCACTTCGCGGATGAACACTGAAGCTTTCTTT.

CDR3 DNA: TGTGCCAGCAGCTTCGGGACAGCCCCTATGAACACTGAAGCTTTCTTT. Translating it yields CASSFGTAPMNTEAFF. This chain joins TRBV7-9 and TRBJ1-1, with 7 bases aligning to TRBD1. Germline CDR1 SEHNR, CDR2 FQNEAQ (reference sequence). CDR3 length: 16 residues. V trimming: 3 bases; J trimming: 0 bases; junction bases outside the gene matches: 7.

As for this clone: The DNA is left out, because the CDR3 cannot be placed on it with certainty; the CDR3 is given as TCRdb lists it. This chain joins TRBV12-2 and TRBJ1-4. TRBV12-2 has pseudogene status. The CDR3 length equals 18 residues, ends included. This CDR3 is CASRLRVGGGTPNEKLFF.

The chain couples TRBV9 to TRBJ1-2; no clear D. The length of the CDR3 is 17 residues. Germline V gene sequence: CDR1 SGDLS, CDR2 YYNGEE. V was pared by 0 bases and J by 4 bases, with 19 bases between. CDR3 bases: TGTGCCAGCAGCGTAGTACGATCATGGAGGCTGAGCTATGGCTACACCTTC. Residues: CASSVVRSWRLSYGYTF.

The V and J genes are TRBV4-3 and TRBJ1-4, with D perhaps TRBD1 (6 bases). Germline loops: CDR1 LGHNA, CDR2 YSLEER. The V end was cut by 3 bases, the J end by 8 bases, with 19 bases between. The length of the CDR3 is 16 residues. The CDR3 region has the DNA TGCGCCAGCAGCCAGGACAGCGCTACTATACGGGAAAAACTGTTTTTT. It is translated as CASSQDSATIREKLFF.

V is TRBV23-1 and J is TRBJ2-2; D not resolved. TRBV23-1 is an ORF; its function is uncertain. This CDR3 region has 16 residues. Trimming shortened V by 1 base and J by 0 bases, and 9 bases separated the two germline ends. The CDR3 DNA reads TGCGCCAGCAGTCAATACCGGCGGACGAACACCGGGGAGCTGTTTTTT. This codes for CASSQYRRTNTGELFF.

CDR3 protein: CASSPGRDRANTGELFF. Here the CDR3 DNA reads TGTGCCAGCAGTCCCGGCCGGGACAGGGCAAACACCGGGGAGCTGTTTTTT. This sequence joins TRBV27 and TRBJ2-2; 9 positions match TRBD1. The CDR3 contains 17 residues. The J segment lost 2 bases and the V segment lost 5 bases, leaving 9 bases of the junction unmatched. In germline, CDR1 is MNHEY, CDR2 SMNVEV (reference sequence).

This chain connects TRBV7-2 to TRBJ1-2; tentatively, D is TRBD1 (5 bases). The CDR3 contains 15 residues. V lost 1 base to trimming and J lost 7 bases, with 16 bases between them. In germline, CDR1 is SGHTA, CDR2 FQGNSA. CDR3 residues: CASSLGPSAGPGYTF. CDR3 DNA sequence: TGTGCCAGCAGCTTAGGGCCCAGTGCGGGGCCTGGCTACACCTTC. The whole variable domain, remainder taken from reference TRBV7-2 and TRBJ1-2, is GAGVSQSPSNKVTEKGKDVELRCDPISGHTALYWYRQSLGQGLEFLIYFQGNSAPDKSGLPSDRFSAERTGGSVSTLTIQRTQQEDSAVYLCASSLGPSAGPGYTFGSGTRLTVV.

The chain has TRBV30 and TRBJ1-1, with D maybe TRBD1 (5 bases). Germline values: CDR1 GTSNPN, CDR2 SVGIG (reference sequence). The CDR3 contains 14 residues. Between the trimmed V and J ends, which lost 0 bases and 3 bases, there was a span of 11 bases. The CDR3 region is CAWSVMGGDTEAFF. In nucleotides, the CDR3 is TGTGCCTGGAGTGTAATGGGGGGGGACACTGAAGCTTTCTTT.

The rearrangement uses TRBV7-2 and TRBJ2-7; unclear D gene. Germline CDR1 and CDR2: SGHTA and FQGNSA. The CDR3 loop spans 15 amino acids. V was clipped by 5 bases and J by 4 bases, with 18 bases between them. This CDR3 is CASSPTIAPGYEQYF. The CDR3 nucleotides are TGTGCCAGCAGCCCCACTATTGCCCCCGGGTACGAGCAGTACTTC.

CDR3 loop: CASSVGRAGETQYF. CDR3 in DNA: TGTGCCAGCAGCGTAGGCCGGGCCGGGGAGACCCAGTACTTC. The chain employs TRBV9 and TRBJ2-5; D is undetermined. Trimming stripped 0 bases from V and 5 bases from J, with 11 bases between. CDR3 length: 14 amino acids. The V gene's germline CDR1 is SGDLS and CDR2 YYNGEE. Complete variable domain (other parts from reference TRBV9 and TRBJ2-5): DSGVTQTPKHLITATGQRVTLRCSPRSGDLSVYWYQQSLDQGLQFLIQYYNGEERAKGNILERFSAQQFPDLHSELNLSSLELGDSALYFCASSVGRAGETQYFGPGTRLLVL.

This chain joins TRBV4-2 and TRBJ2-6, with TRBD2 matching over 7 bases. The junction had 7 bases not matched to a gene; V was cut back by 3 bases and J by 2 bases. Germline V lookup: CDR1 LGHNA, CDR2 YNFKEQ. The CDR3 is made up of 17 amino acids. The CDR3 here is CASSQDPAGTGANVLTF. CDR3 DNA sequence: TGTGCCAGCAGCCAGGACCCAGCGGGAACTGGGGCCAACGTCCTGACTTTC.

CDR3 loop: CASSGWDRGLNQPQHF. The CDR3 nucleotides read TGTGCCAGTAGTGGGTGGGACAGGGGCCTAAATCAGCCCCAGCATTTT. The chain is built from TRBV19 and TRBJ1-5; TRBD1 aligns across 10 bases. This CDR3 has 16 amino acids. Unmatched junction bases numbered 8, after V lost 5 bases and J lost 4 bases. The germline V gene has CDR1 LNHDA and CDR2 SQIVND (reference sequence).

This chain joins TRBV5-1 and TRBJ2-2; TRBD2 matches 7 bases. Germline V CDR1 and CDR2: SGHRS, YFSETQ. CDR3 length: 15 amino acids. With 3 bases clipped from V and 1 base from J, the junction kept 3 bases outside the gene matches. The CDR3 DNA reads as TGCGCCAGCAGCTATAGCGGGCTGAACACCGGGGAGCTGTTTTTT. Its translation is CASSYSGLNTGELFF.

This chain joins TRBV7-9 and TRBJ2-3; D may be TRBD2 (7 bases). Per germline, CDR1 SEHNR and CDR2 FQNEAQ (reference sequence). The CDR3 has 17 amino acids. V was trimmed by 1 base and J by 2 bases, leaving 16 bases between them. CDR3 nucleotide sequence: TGTGCCAGCAGCTTAGGACTTTGGGGGGGCCTCACAGATACGCAGTATTTT. Amino acids: CASSLGLWGGLTDTQYF.

V gene TRBV6-1 combines with J gene TRBJ1-5; D uncertain. Trimming removed 2 bases at V and 0 bases at J, with 11 bases between. CDR1 is MNHNS and CDR2 is SASEGT in the germline V gene. There are 16 residues in the CDR3. The CDR3 DNA follows: TGTGCCAGCAGTGAATCTACAGCTTATAGCAATCAGCCCCAGCATTTT. This sequence encodes CASSESTAYSNQPQHF.

This clone showed up just a few times. This chain joins TRBV6-4 and TRBJ1-1; D is uncertain. Germline loops: CDR1 MRHNA, CDR2 SNTAGT. This CDR3 is built from 14 residues. Trimming removed 3 bases from V and 1 base from J, with 9 bases in between. The CDR3 here is CASSETTENTEAFF. CDR3 in DNA: TGTGCCAGCAGTGAAACGACCGAGAACACTGAAGCTTTCTTT.

This sequence joins TRBV3-1 (or the pseudogene TRBV3-2) and TRBJ1-1; 9 bases fit TRBD1. The CDR3 sequence is 14 residues long. With 6 bases clipped from V and 0 bases from J, the junction kept 2 bases outside the gene matches. Germline V CDR1 and CDR2: LGHDT, YNNKEL (reference sequence). The CDR3 nucleotides read TGTGCCAGCAGTCACAGGGGGCTGAACACTGAAGCTTTCTTT. It yields the protein CASSHRGLNTEAFF.

The chain couples TRBV5-1 to TRBJ2-7; TRBD2 matches 11 bases. Germline CDR1 SGHRS, CDR2 YFSETQ. V dropped 4 bases and J dropped 5; count of bases not matched to a gene: 14. The CDR3 consists of 17 residues. The CDR3 is CASSLTRSGRAGHEQYF. CDR3 coding DNA: TGCGCCAGCAGCCTGACCCGTAGCGGGAGGGCCGGTCACGAGCAGTACTTC.